The 4 T cell receptor beta chains reported below all come from one sample, sequenced in a study of cytomegalovirus exposure and HLA in healthy donors. The table came from immunoSEQ multiplex PCR; TCRdb's copy has only in-frame clones and leaves some out. The table records 75,000 to 100,000 clones, roughly 96% of them present only once. The specimen sequenced was PBMCs. These receptors originate from a man between 18 and 35 years old in good health and CMV-seronegative.

The chain combines TRBV18 with TRBJ1-5; 9 bases match TRBD1. The CDR3 is 15 residues long. The germline gives CDR1 KGHSH, CDR2 LQKENI. V lost 5 bases, J lost 6 bases, and 8 bases stayed unmatched. This chain's CDR3 is CASSDATGGGQPQHF. The CDR3 nucleotides are TGTGCCAGCTCAGACGCTACAGGGGGCGGTCAGCCCCAGCATTTT.

The V and J genes are TRBV7-9 and TRBJ1-5; D gene unclear. Trimming left V 5 bases short and J 6 bases short, with 11 bases between. The CDR3 is made up of 13 amino acids. In germline, CDR1 is SEHNR, CDR2 FQNEAQ (reference sequence). The CDR3 spells CASSPARGQPQHF. DNA for the CDR3: TGTGCCAGCAGCCCAGCACGGGGTCAGCCCCAGCATTTT.

This clone showed up just once. The chain has TRBV4-1 and TRBJ1-3; D is unresolved. V was shortened by 5 bases and J by 4 bases, with 15 bases between the two germline ends. CDR1 is MGHRA, CDR2 YSYEKL, per germline. The CDR3 contains 15 residues. CDR3 nucleotides: TGCGCCAGCAGCTCTCTCCGGGAACGAGGAAACACCATATATTTT. Translating it yields CASSSLRERGNTIYF.

The chain couples TRBV19 to TRBJ2-5; 9 bases agree with TRBD2. The V gene end was trimmed by 1 base and the J gene end by 5 bases; junction bases not matched to a gene: 5. The CDR3 covers 15 residues. Germline CDR1 and CDR2: LNHDA and SQIVND (reference sequence). The DNA for the CDR3 is TGTGCCAGTAGTATAGGGTCTAGCGGGGCGGAGACCCAGTACTTC. Translation gives CASSIGSSGAETQYF.